This entry is about one TCR beta chain. This clonotype occurred many times. Its antigen is currently not known. No clone much larger than this one lies a single base away; base qualities are absent. This entry belongs to a study of human T cells and chemical hapten exposure (dated by TCRdb to 2020 to 2022). For the study in its entirety: Libraries were combined into a pool for sequencing, and differences in TCR yield between samples came mainly from small differences in library volumes within the pool. Both TCR alpha and TCR beta chains were sequenced from each blood RNA sample. In alopecia patients, the study followed how the peripheral blood TCR repertoire changed in vivo over primary and secondary sensitization to diphenylcyclopropenone (DPC), a hapten.

The CDR3 runs 16 residues from the cysteine to the phenylalanine. Only the CDR3 DNA is retained, 48 bases long and in frame from the first base. V is reduced by 3 bases and J by 4 bases, leaving a spacing of 18 bases between them. Reading the germline V gene gives CDR1 SGHRS and CDR2 YFSETQ. The sample's time point label, decoded: healthy volunteer bleed at 2 weeks. Total RNA was extracted from unfractionated whole blood collected in Tempus Blood RNA tubes. A handful of healthy volunteers were used as TCR sequencing controls and were bled at day 0, 2 weeks and 6 weeks. Libraries came from RACE. TCRdb names NextSeq 500 as the instrument used. During library preparation, unique molecular identifiers were attached to individual cDNA molecules so that TCRs could be counted quantitatively and reproducibly. Concerning the study's data processing: Samples had a median of about 90,000 TCRs, with a range from roughly 20,000 to 690,600. The Decombinator software suite was used to annotate the V, J and CDR3 of the TCR reads. For the PS versus PT1 abundance plots, all samples were subsampled to the same number of TCRs (28,000). Expanded TCRs were defined as absent before sensitization and observed at least eight times at the 2-week time point. TCRdb reanalyzed the raw reads on its own, using fastp at Q25 for trimming and MiXCR for clone calling, and kept in-frame beta chains. Each CDR3 protein appears once, grouped with its most common genes and DNA. The V and J calls were not made by the authors but by TCRdb's processing. This sample has 43,000 or so distinct CDR3 sequences in its table, and approximately 4.7% of those were observed once. The ten largest clones capture around 1.6% of the sample.

Results and caveats for the whole study, not just this receptor: After repeated subsampling, the strength of the expansion versus patch-test correlation and the threshold at which it became significant changed. DPC sensitization did not change how many TCRs were above 1 in 1000 frequency, and no evidence was found of alterations in global repertoire structure.

The receptor chain draws on TRBV5-1 and TRBJ2-3, with the D gene too uncertain to name. The receptor was isolated from a female donor in good health. Some clones in this sample may be carry-over from other donors' samples. The specimen was whole blood. The CDR3 in this case is CASSSGASLAADTQYF. The DNA sequence follows: TGCGCCAGCAGCTCCGGAGCGTCGCTTGCTGCAGATACGCAGTATTTT.